This TCR beta chain was captured in a study of cytomegalovirus exposure and HLA in healthy donors. At the level of the study: Earlier sequencing of some 190 million T cells yielded fewer than 140 million unique TCR beta sequences. From HLA-typed donors, an early data release held some 91 million unique TCRs. Study outcomes and limitations: A later analysis found that most CMV-associated TCR beta chains appeared HLA-restricted.

This clone was observed a few times. Its antigen is currently unknown. The PCR contained 60 Vbeta and 13 Jbeta primers. Some clones are missing from TCRdb's copy, which holds only in-frame ones; the method was immunoSEQ multiplex PCR. Here the sample spans roughly 100,000 clones, nearly 65% being singletons. Per germline, CDR1 MGHRA and CDR2 YSYEKL. The CDR3 covers 17 residues. The V and J ends lost 0 bases and 11 bases respectively, with 25 bases between them. This sequence was found in a human donor in good health. This sequence joins TRBV4-1 and TRBJ2-5, with TRBD2 as a possible D gene (6 bases). Sequencing was performed on PBMCs. This chain's CDR3 is CASSQEGAGTPRDEQYF. The CDR3 DNA reads TGCGCCAGCAGCCAAGAAGGGGCCGGGACCCCGCGGGATGAGCAGTACTTC.